The 30 T cell receptor beta chains given below trace back to one sample, sequenced in a study of immune evolution from preneoplasia to lung adenocarcinoma. Assay: immunoSEQ multiplex PCR; the TCRdb copy retains only in-frame clones and omits some. The table lists 2,000 to 2,500 clones, less than 90% of them singletons. The specimen sequenced was FFPE invasive lung adenocarcinoma tissue. These TCRs come from a person between 60 and 79 years old with invasive lung adenocarcinoma.

The chain joins TRBV30 to TRBJ1-4, with TRBD1 identical over 10 bases. Germline V gene sequence: CDR1 GTSNPN, CDR2 SVGIG (reference sequence). The CDR3 has 14 residues. V gave up 3 bases and J gave up 6 bases; unmatched junction bases: 4. CDR3 DNA: TGTGCCTGGAGAAGGGGACAGGGGTATGAAAAACTGTTTTTT. Translation: CAWRRGQGYEKLFF.

The chain uses TRBV6-6 and TRBJ2-3, with D perhaps assigned TRBD1 or TRBD2 (5 bases each). In germline, CDR1 is MNHNY, CDR2 SVGAGI (reference sequence). CDR3 length equals 16 residues. V lost 4 bases and J 4 bases, leaving 18 bases between the germline ends. Written as DNA, the CDR3 is TGTGCCAGCAGTTCGAGGGGAAAATGGTTCGCAGATACGCAGTATTTT. It yields the protein CASSSRGKWFADTQYF.

The genes are TRBV12-5 and TRBJ2-1; D is perhaps TRBD1 or TRBD2 (5 bases each). V gave up 3 bases and J gave up 7 bases, with 37 bases separating them. Germline values: CDR1 LGHNT, CDR2 FRNRAP. The CDR3 is 22 amino acids. In DNA form, the CDR3 reads TGTGCTAGTGGTTTCACGTTTAACCTCCGGGGACGAAAGCTGAATGGGTCTAATGAGCAGTTCTTC. It specifies CASGFTFNLRGRKLNGSNEQFF.

The rearrangement uses TRBV5-4 and TRBJ2-7, with 7 bases that match TRBD1. This CDR3 has 15 residues. V shed 4 bases, J shed 0 bases, and the junction held 7 bases outside the gene matches. CDR1 and CDR2 from the germline V gene are SGHNT and YYREEE (reference sequence). CDR3 sequence (DNA): TGTGCCAGCAGCACCGGGACAGTGAGCTCCTACGAGCAGTACTTC. It codes for CASSTGTVSSYEQYF.

The chain uses TRBV28 and TRBJ1-4; TRBD1 might be the D (5 bases). Germline lookup yields CDR1 MDHEN and CDR2 SYDVKM. V lost 2 bases, J lost 5 bases, and 9 bases lay in between. CDR3 length: 14 amino acids. CDR3 loop: CASSLGGLNEKLFF. CDR3 DNA: TGTGCCAGCAGTTTAGGGGGATTGAATGAAAAACTGTTTTTT.

The chain combines TRBV4-2 with TRBJ2-3, with 9 bases lining up with TRBD2. Trimming took 4 bases from V and 7 from J; bases not matched to a gene: 12. Germline loops: CDR1 LGHNA, CDR2 YNFKEQ. This CDR3 has 16 residues. The CDR3 bases are TGTGCCAGCAGCCCCTATTCCCGCGGGGGGGCGTATACGCAGTATTTT. Amino acids: CASSPYSRGGAYTQYF.

This clone appeared a single time. The chain recombines TRBV5-1 with TRBJ2-7, with D uncertain. Trimming took 1 base from V and 2 from J, leaving 16 bases between them. This CDR3 has 16 amino acids. Germline CDR1 and CDR2: SGHRS and YFSETQ. The CDR3 DNA reads as TGCGCCAGCAGCTTGTGGATGCCGGGCAAGCCCTACGAGCAGTACTTC. It yields the protein CASSLWMPGKPYEQYF.

The rearrangement joins TRBV15 to TRBJ1-5; unclear D gene. The CDR3 extends over 14 amino acids. Germline V gene sequence: CDR1 LNHNV, CDR2 YYDKDF (reference sequence). V shed 0 bases and J shed 4 bases, with 7 bases lying between them. CDR3 residues: CATSRERRNQPQHF. CDR3 DNA sequence: TGTGCCACCAGCAGAGAACGCCGGAATCAGCCCCAGCATTTT.

This clone came up once. The chain combines TRBV6-1 with TRBJ2-7; TRBD2 might be the D (6 bases). V was pared by 3 bases and J by 4 bases, with 13 bases between. Germline assignment: CDR1 MNHNS and CDR2 SASEGT. The CDR3 covers 14 residues. The CDR3, as DNA: TGTGCCAGCAGTGAGGCGGGACTGCCATACGAGCAGTACTTC. This codes for CASSEAGLPYEQYF.

This clone was counted between two and nine times. The chain has TRBV27 and TRBJ1-1; D is possibly TRBD1 (5 bases). Germline CDR1 and CDR2: MNHEY and SMNVEV (reference sequence). The CDR3 has 13 amino acids. V lost 3 bases and J lost 7, with 12 bases in between. DNA of the CDR3: TGTGCCAGCAGTTTTCGGGGACCGTTTGAAGCTTTCTTT. Its translation is CASSFRGPFEAFF.

The chain uses TRBV7-9 and TRBJ2-3; D uncertain. Germline V CDR1 and CDR2: SEHNR, FQNEAQ (reference sequence). This CDR3 contains 13 residues. V lost 5 bases, J lost 0 bases, and 6 bases lay in between. In DNA, the CDR3 is TGTGCCAGCAGCCCCCCTAGCACAGATACGCAGTATTTT. It translates to CASSPPSTDTQYF.

The chain couples TRBV6-1 to TRBJ1-2, with TRBD1 matching over 8 bases. Germline V gene data show CDR1 as MNHNS and CDR2 as SASEGT. The CDR3 totals 15 residues. Unmatched junction bases numbered 11, after V lost 8 bases and J lost 3 bases. Here the CDR3 reads CASPGGTGGYYGYTF. For the CDR3, the DNA is TGTGCCAGCCCAGGGGGTACAGGGGGATACTATGGCTACACCTTC.

The chain recombines TRBV28 with TRBJ2-7; D remains ambiguous. Germline-derived CDR1 and CDR2 are MDHEN and SYDVKM. This CDR3 contains 12 residues. V lost 1 base to trimming and J lost 3 bases, with 4 bases between them. The DNA of the CDR3 is TGTGCCAGCAGTTTATACAGCTACGAGCAGTACTTC. It specifies CASSLYSYEQYF.

The chain's CDR3 is CASSLEGTGGRPQHF. The CDR3 bases are TGTGCCAGCAGCTTAGAGGGGACAGGGGGGAGGCCCCAGCATTTT. The V gene is TRBV7-2, the J gene TRBJ1-5, with 11 nucleotides matching TRBD1. The V gene's germline CDR1 is SGHTA and CDR2 FQGNSA. CDR3 length equals 15 residues. Germline trimming cut 1 base from V and 9 bases from J; bases unmatched to any gene: 5. Together with reference TRBV7-2 and TRBJ1-5, the CDR3 gives the full variable domain: GAGVSQSPSNKVTEKGKDVELRCDPISGHTALYWYRQSLGQGLEFLIYFQGNSAPDKSGLPSDRFSAERTGGSVSTLTIQRTQQEDSAVYLCASSLEGTGGRPQHFGDGTRLSIL.

The chain recombines TRBV7-3 with TRBJ2-1; 10 bases are a match to TRBD2. With 1 base clipped from V and 7 bases from J, the junction kept 7 bases outside the gene matches. Germline CDR1 and CDR2: SGHTA and FQGTGA. CDR3 length equals 16 residues. The CDR3 reads CASSLISSGGVNEQFF. The CDR3 DNA reads as TGTGCCAGCAGCTTAATCTCAAGCGGGGGGGTAAATGAGCAGTTCTTC.

This clone appeared a few times. The chain uses TRBV4-2 and TRBJ2-1; D perhaps matches TRBD1 (5 bases). The germline V and J ends were trimmed by 7 bases and 6 bases, with 13 bases remaining between them. The CDR3 totals 13 residues. The germline gives CDR1 LGHNA, CDR2 YNFKEQ. As DNA, the CDR3 is TGTGCCAGCACCCCGGATCAGGGCAATGAGCAGTTCTTC. Its translation: CASTPDQGNEQFF.

A few counts support this clone. The CDR3 here is CASSLAEVGQVGEQYF. The CDR3 region has the DNA TGTGCCAGCAGCTTGGCGGAGGTGGGGCAGGTAGGCGAGCAGTACTTC. The chain links TRBV5-4 to TRBJ2-7; D possibly uses TRBD1 or TRBD2 (5 bases each). The CDR3 consists of 16 residues. Trimming took 0 bases from V and 6 from J, leaving 19 bases between them. Germline CDR1 and CDR2: SGHNT and YYREEE (reference sequence).

By frequency in the sample, this clone is large. V and J are TRBV6-4 and TRBJ1-5; D may be TRBD1 (5 bases). CDR3 size: 14 residues. V lost 5 bases, J lost 8 bases, and 16 bases lay in between. CDR1 and CDR2 (germline): MRHNA, SNTAGT. The CDR3 spells CASSLSFGAEPQHF. The CDR3 DNA follows: TGTGCCAGCAGTCTCTCCTTCGGGGCCGAGCCCCAGCATTTT.

The rearrangement uses TRBV7-2 and TRBJ2-5; 8 bases align to TRBD2. V was pared by 3 bases and J by 2 bases, with 5 bases of the junction left unmatched. Germline CDR1 reads SGHTA; CDR2 reads FQGNSA. This CDR3 is 15 amino acids long. The CDR3 nucleotides are TGTGCCAGCAGCTTTCGGGGGGGGAGACAAGAGACCCAGTACTTC. Translation gives CASSFRGGRQETQYF.

V usage is TRBV7-8 and J usage is TRBJ2-2; TRBD1 might be the D (6 bases). Trimming cost V 1 base and J 4 bases, with 10 bases left between them. The germline CDR1 and CDR2 sequences are SGHVS and FQNEAQ. This CDR3 contains 15 residues. DNA for the CDR3: TGTGCCAGCAGCTTAGGGACAGCCCTCACCGGGGAGCTGTTTTTT. Its protein product is CASSLGTALTGELFF.

J is TRBJ2-7 and V is TRBV5-1, with D possibly being TRBD1 (6 bases). Trimming took off 0 bases at V and 5 bases at J, with 12 bases between the two ends. The CDR3 has 14 amino acids. Germline V CDR1 and CDR2: SGHRS, YFSETQ. The CDR3 reads CASSLVQGIDEQYF. Here the CDR3 DNA reads TGCGCCAGCAGCTTGGTTCAGGGGATCGACGAGCAGTACTTC.

The chain couples TRBV9 to TRBJ2-7; 8 nucleotides align to TRBD1. CDR1 and CDR2 from the germline V gene are SGDLS and YYNGEE. The CDR3 is 14 residues long. Unmatched junction bases numbered 9, after V lost 5 bases and J lost 5 bases. The CDR3 loop is CASSFGTGLDEQYF. DNA of the CDR3: TGTGCCAGCAGTTTCGGGACAGGACTGGACGAGCAGTACTTC.

The chain employs TRBV7-8 and TRBJ2-1; TRBD1 matches at 7 bases. Trimming at V came to 5 bases and at J to 5 bases, leaving 3 bases not matched to a gene. Germline V lookup: CDR1 SGHVS, CDR2 FQNEAQ. The CDR3 covers 13 residues. CDR3 nucleotides: TGTGCCAGCAGCATAACAGGGGACAATGAGCAGTTCTTC. Its translation is CASSITGDNEQFF.

This sequence joins TRBV5-1 and TRBJ1-2, with D perhaps TRBD1 (6 bases). Germline assignment: CDR1 SGHRS and CDR2 YFSETQ. V was clipped by 4 bases and J by 4 bases, with 14 bases between them. CDR3 length: 14 amino acids. This CDR3 is CASSQDSGGYGYTF. In DNA form, the CDR3 reads TGCGCCAGCAGCCAGGACAGCGGGGGCTATGGCTACACCTTC.

CDR3 in amino acids: CASSIDPGSNTEAFF. CDR3 bases: TGTGCCAGTAGTATAGATCCGGGCTCGAACACTGAAGCTTTCTTT. The V gene is TRBV19, the J gene TRBJ1-1, with D unclear. The CDR3 totals 15 residues. The V end was cut by 0 bases, the J end by 1 base, with 9 bases between. Germline CDR1 is LNHDA and CDR2 is SQIVND (reference sequence). Full variable domain (outside the CDR3, taken from reference TRBV19 and TRBJ1-1): DGGITQSPKYLFRKEGQNVTLSCEQNLNHDAMYWYRQDPGQGLRLIYYSQIVNDFQKGDIAEGYSVSREKKESFPLTVTSAQKNPTAFYLCASSIDPGSNTEAFFGQGTRLTVV.

This chain links TRBV9 with TRBJ1-1; D is undetermined. CDR3 size: 12 residues. V was pared by 0 bases and J by 4 bases, with 4 bases between. The germline CDR1 and CDR2 sequences are SGDLS and YYNGEE. The CDR3 DNA reads as TGTGCCAGCAGCGTAGGGGGCACTGAAGCTTTCTTT. Translation gives CASSVGGTEAFF.

The V and J genes are TRBV5-1 and TRBJ2-3; 10 bases match TRBD2. V dropped 4 bases and J dropped 3; count of bases not matched to a gene: 2. In germline, CDR1 is SGHRS, CDR2 YFSETQ. This CDR3 spans 14 amino acids. CDR3 residues: CASSLAGATDTQYF. For the CDR3, the DNA is TGCGCCAGCAGCCTAGCGGGAGCTACAGATACGCAGTATTTT. The full variable domain, in which reference TRBV5-1 and TRBJ2-3 provide the parts outside the CDR3, is KAGVTQTPRYLIKTRGQQVTLSCSPISGHRSVSWYQQTPGQGLQFLFEYFSETQRNKGNFPGRFSGRQFSNSRSEMNVSTLELGDSALYLCASSLAGATDTQYFGPGTRLTVL.

The chain combines TRBV5-6 with TRBJ1-1; 12 positions match TRBD1. Germline CDR1 reads SGHDT; CDR2 reads YYEEEE. CDR3 length equals 14 residues. Trimming at V came to 3 bases and at J to 4 bases, leaving 1 base not matched to a gene. CDR3 DNA: TGTGCCAGCAGCTGGGACAGGGGGCTCACTGAAGCTTTCTTT. Translation: CASSWDRGLTEAFF.

The table lists this clone with a few counts. CDR3 in DNA: TGCGCCAGCAGCCAAGAGGGCGCGGGAGGAAACACCATATATTTT. It yields the protein CASSQEGAGGNTIYF. V usage is TRBV4-3 and J usage is TRBJ1-3; D unclear. The V end was cut by 0 bases, the J end by 4 bases, with 10 bases between. This CDR3 is 15 amino acids long. Looked up from germline, CDR1 is LGHNA and CDR2 is YSLEER.

V gene TRBV11-3 combines with J gene TRBJ2-7; 8 bases align to TRBD1. The V gene's germline CDR1 is SGHNT and CDR2 YENEEA. The CDR3 is 15 amino acids. Trimming removed 1 base from V and 2 bases from J; junction bases left unmatched: 4. CDR3 amino acids: CASSLGSGGPYEQYF. DNA of the CDR3: TGTGCCAGCAGCTTAGGGTCAGGGGGCCCCTACGAGCAGTACTTC.